This T cell receptor (beta chain) was captured in a study of blood T cell repertoires in COVID-19. This clone has only one observation. There are 14 residues in the CDR3. Unmatched junction bases numbered 6, after V lost 3 bases and J lost 4 bases. Germline values: CDR1 SGHNT, CDR2 YYREEE (reference sequence). Some clones are missing from TCRdb's copy, which holds only in-frame ones; the method was immunoSEQ multiplex PCR. The table has over 350,000 clones, about 85% seen once. The TCR comes from a woman in her late teens or twenties with acute COVID-19. What was sequenced was PBMCs or T cells enriched from blood (not recorded which). V gene TRBV5-4 combines with J gene TRBJ1-2; 7 nucleotides agree with TRBD1. CDR3 sequence (DNA): TGTGCCAGCAGCTCCGACAGGGCTCTCTATGGCTACACCTTC. This translates into CASSSDRALYGYTF. The variable domain in full, with the rest retrieved from reference TRBV5-4 and TRBJ1-2, is ETGVTQSPTHLIKTRGQQVTLRCSSQSGHNTVSWYQQALGQGPQFIFQYYREEENGRGNFPPRFSGLQFPNYSSELNVNALELDDSALYLCASSSDRALYGYTFGSGTRLTVV.